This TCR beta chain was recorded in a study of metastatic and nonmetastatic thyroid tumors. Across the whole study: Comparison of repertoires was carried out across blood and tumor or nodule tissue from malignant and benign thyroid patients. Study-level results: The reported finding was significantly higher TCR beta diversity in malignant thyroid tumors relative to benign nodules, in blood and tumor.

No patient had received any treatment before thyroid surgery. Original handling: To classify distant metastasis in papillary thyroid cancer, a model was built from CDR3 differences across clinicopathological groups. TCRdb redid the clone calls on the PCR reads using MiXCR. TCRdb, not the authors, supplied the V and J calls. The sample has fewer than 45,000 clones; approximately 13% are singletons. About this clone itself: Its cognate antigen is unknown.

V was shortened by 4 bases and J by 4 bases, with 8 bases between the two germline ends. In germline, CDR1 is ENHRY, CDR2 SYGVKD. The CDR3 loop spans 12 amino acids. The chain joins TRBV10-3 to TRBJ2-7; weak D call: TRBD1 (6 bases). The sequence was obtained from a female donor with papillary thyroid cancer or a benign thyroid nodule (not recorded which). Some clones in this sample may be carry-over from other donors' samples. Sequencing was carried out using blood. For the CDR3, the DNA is TGTGCCATCAGTGTGCAGGGGTACGAGCAGTACTTC. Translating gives CAISVQGYEQYF.